These T cell receptor beta chains were read from a single sample in a study of blood T cell repertoires in COVID-19. Sequencing used immunoSEQ multiplex PCR; TCRdb keeps in-frame clones, though not all of them. The sample includes around 250,000 clones, roughly four fifths of them seen just once. Sample: PBMCs or T cells enriched from blood (not recorded which). The receptors originated from a man younger than 45 with acute COVID-19. Each CDR3 is given with its conserved first and last residue. D genes are given only for firm matches. Not every row has a clone size; where given, it reads once, few, many or a size class.

>-|few|TRBV6-1|TRBJ2-3|14
TGTGCCAGCAGTGATGTCGTCTTCACAGATACGCAGTATTTT
CASSDVVFTDTQYF
>TRBD1|-|TRBV5-1|TRBJ2-3|15
TGCGCCAGCAGCTTTGTGAAGACAGGGGTAAATACGCAGTATTTT
CASSFVKTGVNTQYF
>TRBD2|once|TRBV2|TRBJ2-1|14
TGTGCCAGTACCGGGACTACTACCTCTAGTGAGCAGTTCTTC
CASTGTTTSSEQFF
>TRBD1|few|TRBV7-3|TRBJ1-6|15
TGTGCCAGCAGCTTAACGCGACAGGGAAATTCACCCCTCCACTTT
CASSLTRQGNSPLHF
>TRBD1|once|TRBV19|TRBJ1-1|15
TGTGCCAGTAGTGAAAGGGGGCACATGAACACTGAAGCTTTCTTT
CASSERGHMNTEAFF
>-|-|TRBV7-9|TRBJ1-3|14
TGTGCCAGCAGTTCCCGGGACACCGGAAACACCATATATTTT
CASSSRDTGNTIYF
>-|-|TRBV24-1|TRBJ2-3|16
TGTGCCACCAGTGATCTACTAACCGGGACTCGAGATACGCAGTATTTT
CATSDLLTGTRDTQYF
>-|-|TRBV7-2|TRBJ1-2|14
TGTGCCAGCAGCTACATGACAGTGGACTATGGCTACACCTTC
CASSYMTVDYGYTF
>-|-|TRBV2|TRBJ2-3|13
TGTGCCAGCAGTGTTAGTCTATCAGATACGCAGTATTTT
CASSVSLSDTQYF
>TRBD1|-|TRBV6-2/TRBV6-3|TRBJ1-4|18
TGTGCCAGCAGTCCCGGGACAGGGTCCCTAGCTGGTAATGAAAAACTGTTTTTT
CASSPGTGSLAGNEKLFF
>-|once|TRBV5-4|TRBJ1-4|15
TGTGCCAGCAGCACTTCGGCGGGTTTGGGTGAAAAACTGTTTTTT
CASSTSAGLGEKLFF
>-|-|TRBV12-5|TRBJ2-1|14
TGTGCTAGTGGAGGAAAGACACCTTACAATGAGCAGTTCTTC
CASGGKTPYNEQFF
>-|-|TRBV7-9|TRBJ1-1|16
TGTGCCAGCAGCCCGTCAGGGCCGGGGGGAATCACTGAAGCTTTCTTT
CASSPSGPGGITEAFF
>TRBD2|once|TRBV28|TRBJ2-5|17
TGTGCCAGCAGCAAAAGGACTAGCGGGTCACCCGAGGAGACCCAGTACTTC
CASSKRTSGSPEETQYF
>-|once|TRBV14|TRBJ2-5|15
TGTGCCAGCAGCGACAGAGACACCATTCGGGAGACCCAGTACTTC
CASSDRDTIRETQYF
>-|-|TRBV19|TRBJ2-1|16
TGTGCCACTAACCACCCTCGGAGGGGGGGCTCAGGTGAGCAGTTCTTC
CATNHPRRGGSGEQFF
>-|-|TRBV9|TRBJ2-3|15
TGTGCCAGCAGCGCCGAAGTACTCAACACAGATACGCAGTATTTT
CASSAEVLNTDTQYF
>-|-|TRBV7-9|TRBJ1-3|14
TGTGCCAGCAGCTTACAGGGAAGGACCAACACCATATATTTT
CASSLQGRTNTIYF
>-|-|TRBV19|TRBJ1-4|15
TGTGCCAGGCCCGCCGGGAATGCAACTAATGAAAAACTGTTTTTT
CARPAGNATNEKLFF
>-|-|TRBV7-2|TRBJ1-2|16
TGTGCCAGCAGCTTAGCCTTTGCTGGAGGTAACTATGGCTACACCTTC
CASSLAFAGGNYGYTF
>-|-|TRBV2|TRBJ2-4|16
TGTGCCAGCACGTTGGAGGGCCTTCTAGCCAAAAACATTCAGTACTTC
CASTLEGLLAKNIQYF
>-|-|TRBV6-5|TRBJ1-6|15
TGTGCCAGCAGTTTAAGACCCTTCGGGGATTCACCCCTCCACTTT
CASSLRPFGDSPLHF
>-|-|TRBV10-2|TRBJ2-2|13
TGCGCCAGTAGGCACGGGGACACCGGGGAGCTGTTTTTT
CASRHGDTGELFF